This T cell receptor (beta chain) is from a study of blood T cell repertoires in COVID-19. Study-level background: Sample material is recorded as cDNA or gDNA derived from T cells, B-cell-depleted T cells, or PBMCs.

In the study's own analysis: Estimation of nucleated cell counts relied on the amplification of reference gene primers. Assay used: immunoSEQ multiplex PCR; TCRdb lists only in-frame clones, some missing. V, J and clone size are taken as reported in that table, and D and trimming were inferred from the DNA itself. The top ten hold about 7.1% of the sample, which has 26,000 or so clones, roughly 66% seen once. This CDR3 is built from 14 residues. V lost 6 bases to trimming and J lost 2 bases, with 17 bases between them. Germline CDR1 and CDR2: GTSNPN and SVGIG (reference sequence). The clonotype was recovered from a man in his sixties with active or convalescent COVID-19. Sequencing used peripheral blood. The V call is TRBV30, the J call TRBJ2-7; D perhaps matches TRBD2 (5 bases). The CDR3, as DNA: TGTGCCTGCAAACTAGTGGCGGACCCCTACGAGCAGTACTTC. Amino acids: CACKLVADPYEQYF.